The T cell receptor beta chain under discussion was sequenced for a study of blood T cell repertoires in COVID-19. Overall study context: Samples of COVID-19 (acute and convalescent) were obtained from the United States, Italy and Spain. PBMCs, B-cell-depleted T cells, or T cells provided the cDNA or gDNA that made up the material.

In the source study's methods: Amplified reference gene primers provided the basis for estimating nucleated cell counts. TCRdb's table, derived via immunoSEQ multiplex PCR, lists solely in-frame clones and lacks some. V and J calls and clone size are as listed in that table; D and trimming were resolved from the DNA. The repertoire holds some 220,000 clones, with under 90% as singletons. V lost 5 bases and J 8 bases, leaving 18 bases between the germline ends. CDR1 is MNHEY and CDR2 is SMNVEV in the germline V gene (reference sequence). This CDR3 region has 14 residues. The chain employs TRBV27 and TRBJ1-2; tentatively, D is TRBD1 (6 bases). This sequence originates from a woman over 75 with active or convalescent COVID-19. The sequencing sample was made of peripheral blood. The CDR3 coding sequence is TGTGCCAGCAGTCCCCGGGCAGGGGCGAAGGGCTACACCTTC. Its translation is CASSPRAGAKGYTF.